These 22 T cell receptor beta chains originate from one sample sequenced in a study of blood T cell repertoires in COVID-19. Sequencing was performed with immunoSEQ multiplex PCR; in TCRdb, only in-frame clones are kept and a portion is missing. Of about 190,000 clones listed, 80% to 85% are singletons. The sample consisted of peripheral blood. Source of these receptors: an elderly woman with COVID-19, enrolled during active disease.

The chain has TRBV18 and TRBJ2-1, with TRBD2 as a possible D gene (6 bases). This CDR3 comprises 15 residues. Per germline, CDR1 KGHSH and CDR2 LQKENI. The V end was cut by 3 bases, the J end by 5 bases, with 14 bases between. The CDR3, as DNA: TGTGCCAGCTCACCGAAGCTAGCGAATCACAATGAGCAGTTCTTC. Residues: CASSPKLANHNEQFF.

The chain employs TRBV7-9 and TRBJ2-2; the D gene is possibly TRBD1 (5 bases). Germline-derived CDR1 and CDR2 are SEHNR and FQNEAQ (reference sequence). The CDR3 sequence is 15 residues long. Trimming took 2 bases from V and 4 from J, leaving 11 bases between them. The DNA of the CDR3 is TGTGCCAGCAGCTTATTTGTGACAGCCACCGGGGAGCTGTTTTTT. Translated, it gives CASSLFVTATGELFF.

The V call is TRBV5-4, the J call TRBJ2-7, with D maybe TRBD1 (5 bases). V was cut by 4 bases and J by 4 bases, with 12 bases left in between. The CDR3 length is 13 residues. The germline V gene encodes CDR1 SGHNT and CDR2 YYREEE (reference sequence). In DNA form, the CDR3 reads TGTGCCAGCAGCCCCGCCCCAGGGTACGAGCAGTACTTC. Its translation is CASSPAPGYEQYF.

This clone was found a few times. In nucleotides, the CDR3 is TGTGCCAGCTCACCCGTCAGGGGCCGAAAGAAGAACTATGGCTACACCTTC. This codes for CASSPVRGRKKNYGYTF. The chain carries TRBV18 and TRBJ1-2; possible D gene TRBD1, 6 bases. The CDR3 contains 17 residues. CDR1 KGHSH and CDR2 LQKENI come from the germline V gene. V was trimmed by 3 bases and J by 2 bases, leaving 19 bases between them.

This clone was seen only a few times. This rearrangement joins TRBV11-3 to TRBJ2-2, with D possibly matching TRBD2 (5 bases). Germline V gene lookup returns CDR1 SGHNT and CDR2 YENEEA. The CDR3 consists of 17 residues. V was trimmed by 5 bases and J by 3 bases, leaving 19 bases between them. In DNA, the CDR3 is TGTGCCAGCAGCCCCGGGAACCCTACGTACGACACCGGGGAGCTGTTTTTT. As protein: CASSPGNPTYDTGELFF.

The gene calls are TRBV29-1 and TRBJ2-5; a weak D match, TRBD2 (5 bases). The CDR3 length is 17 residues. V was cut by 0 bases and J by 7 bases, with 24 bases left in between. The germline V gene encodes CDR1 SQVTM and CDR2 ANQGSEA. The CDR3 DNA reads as TGCAGCGTTGAAGATCTTGTCGGGATCTCCCTCGTATGGACCCAGTACTTC. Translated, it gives CSVEDLVGISLVWTQYF.

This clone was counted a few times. Here the CDR3 reads CASSRTSGLGNEQFF. In DNA, the CDR3 is TGCGCCAGCAGCAGAACTAGCGGCCTTGGAAATGAGCAGTTCTTC. This chain joins TRBV5-1 and TRBJ2-1; 8 nucleotides agree with TRBD2. Germline-derived CDR1 and CDR2 are SGHRS and YFSETQ. The CDR3 is 15 amino acids. V lost 4 bases, J lost 7 bases, and 10 bases stayed unmatched. The whole variable domain, filled in from reference TRBV5-1 and TRBJ2-1, reads KAGVTQTPRYLIKTRGQQVTLSCSPISGHRSVSWYQQTPGQGLQFLFEYFSETQRNKGNFPGRFSGRQFSNSRSEMNVSTLELGDSALYLCASSRTSGLGNEQFFGPGTRLTVL.

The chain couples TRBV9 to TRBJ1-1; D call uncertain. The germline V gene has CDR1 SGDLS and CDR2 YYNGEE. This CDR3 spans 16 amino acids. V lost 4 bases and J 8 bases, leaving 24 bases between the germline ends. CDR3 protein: CASSPLTPLFPREAFF. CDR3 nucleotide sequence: TGTGCCAGCAGCCCACTAACCCCCCTTTTTCCGAGGGAAGCTTTCTTT.

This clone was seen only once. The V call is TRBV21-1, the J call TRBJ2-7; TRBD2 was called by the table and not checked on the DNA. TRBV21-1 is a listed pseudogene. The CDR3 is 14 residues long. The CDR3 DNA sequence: TGTGCCGATAAACCGGGACTGCACTCCTACGAGCAGTACTTC. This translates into CADKPGLHSYEQYF.

The CDR3 spells CASSLRGYSYEQYF. The CDR3 DNA follows: TGTGCCAGCAGTTTACGCGGTTACTCCTACGAGCAGTACTTC. The chain links TRBV28 to TRBJ2-7; no clear D. V lost 2 bases and J lost 0, with 8 bases in between. The CDR3 has 14 amino acids. The germline CDR1 and CDR2 sequences are MDHEN and SYDVKM.

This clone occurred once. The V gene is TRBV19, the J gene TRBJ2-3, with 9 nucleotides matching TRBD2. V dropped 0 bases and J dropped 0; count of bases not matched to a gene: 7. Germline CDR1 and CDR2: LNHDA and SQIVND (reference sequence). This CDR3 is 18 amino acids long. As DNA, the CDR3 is TGTGCCAGTAGTATAGATCGGTTAGCGGGGGCTAGCACAGATACGCAGTATTTT. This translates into CASSIDRLAGASTDTQYF. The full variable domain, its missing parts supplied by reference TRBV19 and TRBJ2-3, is DGGITQSPKYLFRKEGQNVTLSCEQNLNHDAMYWYRQDPGQGLRLIYYSQIVNDFQKGDIAEGYSVSREKKESFPLTVTSAQKNPTAFYLCASSIDRLAGASTDTQYFGPGTRLTVL.

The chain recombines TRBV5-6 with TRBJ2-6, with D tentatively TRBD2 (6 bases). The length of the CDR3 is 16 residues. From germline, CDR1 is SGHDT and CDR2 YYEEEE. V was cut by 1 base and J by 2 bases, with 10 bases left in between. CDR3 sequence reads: CASSLRGEAGANVLTF. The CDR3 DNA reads TGTGCCAGCAGCTTGCGAGGGGAGGCTGGGGCCAACGTCCTGACTTTC.

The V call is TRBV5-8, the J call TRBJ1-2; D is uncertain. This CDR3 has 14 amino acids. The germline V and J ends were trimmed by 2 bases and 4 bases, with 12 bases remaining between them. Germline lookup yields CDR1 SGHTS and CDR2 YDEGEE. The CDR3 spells CASSFGGSGYGYTF. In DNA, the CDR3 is TGTGCCAGCAGCTTTGGCGGTAGTGGCTATGGCTACACCTTC. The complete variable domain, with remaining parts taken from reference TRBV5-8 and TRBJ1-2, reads EAGVTQSPTHLIKTRGQQATLRCSPISGHTSVYWYQQALGLGLQFLLWYDEGEERNRGNFPPRFSGRQFPNYSSELNVNALELEDSALYLCASSFGGSGYGYTFGSGTRLTVV.

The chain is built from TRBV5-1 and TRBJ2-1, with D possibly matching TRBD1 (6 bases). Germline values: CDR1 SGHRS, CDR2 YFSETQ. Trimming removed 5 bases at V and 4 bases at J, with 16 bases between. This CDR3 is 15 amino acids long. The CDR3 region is CASRRRDIQYNEQFF. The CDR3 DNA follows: TGCGCCAGCAGACGCCGGGACATACAATACAATGAGCAGTTCTTC.

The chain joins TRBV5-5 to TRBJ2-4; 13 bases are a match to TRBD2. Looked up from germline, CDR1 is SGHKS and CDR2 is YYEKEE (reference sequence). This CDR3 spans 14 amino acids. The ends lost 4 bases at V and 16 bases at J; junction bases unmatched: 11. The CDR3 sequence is CASSLMTSGGPGYF. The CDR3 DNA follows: TGTGCCAGCAGCCTGATGACTAGCGGGGGGCCGGGATACTTC.

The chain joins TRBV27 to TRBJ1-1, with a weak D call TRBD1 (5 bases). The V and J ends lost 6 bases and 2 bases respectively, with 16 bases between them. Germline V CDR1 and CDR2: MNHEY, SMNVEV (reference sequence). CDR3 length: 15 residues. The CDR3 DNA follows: TGTGCCAGCAGCCCAGGGAGGTCTAGAAACACTGAAGCTTTCTTT. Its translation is CASSPGRSRNTEAFF.

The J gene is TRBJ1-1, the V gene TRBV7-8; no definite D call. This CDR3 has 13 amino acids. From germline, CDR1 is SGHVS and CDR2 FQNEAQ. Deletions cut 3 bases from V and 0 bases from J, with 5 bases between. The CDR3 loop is CASSFTVNTEAFF. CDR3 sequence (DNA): TGTGCCAGCAGCTTTACAGTGAACACTGAAGCTTTCTTT.

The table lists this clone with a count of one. The CDR3 is CASSGRPGSKLFF. The CDR3 DNA reads as TGTGCCAGCAGCGGCCGACCAGGATCTAAACTGTTTTTT. The rearrangement uses TRBV11-3 and TRBJ1-4; no firm D call. This CDR3 has 13 amino acids. In germline, CDR1 is SGHNT, CDR2 YENEEA. V gave up 5 bases and J gave up 11 bases, with 15 bases separating them.

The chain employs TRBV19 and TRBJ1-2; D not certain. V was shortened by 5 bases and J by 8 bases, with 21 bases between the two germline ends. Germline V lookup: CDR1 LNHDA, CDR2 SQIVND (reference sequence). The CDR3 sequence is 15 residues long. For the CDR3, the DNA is TGTGCCAGTAGTCCGAGAGGATTCGCCCACGTCGGCTACACCTTC. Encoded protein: CASSPRGFAHVGYTF.

This CDR3 reads CASSFWGPYEQYF. The CDR3 DNA sequence: TGTGCCAGCAGTTTCTGGGGCCCCTACGAGCAGTACTTC. The rearrangement uses TRBV27 and TRBJ2-7, with TRBD1 as a possible D gene (5 bases). CDR1 and CDR2 (germline): MNHEY, SMNVEV (reference sequence). This CDR3 spans 13 amino acids. V gave up 3 bases and J gave up 2 bases, with 8 bases separating them.

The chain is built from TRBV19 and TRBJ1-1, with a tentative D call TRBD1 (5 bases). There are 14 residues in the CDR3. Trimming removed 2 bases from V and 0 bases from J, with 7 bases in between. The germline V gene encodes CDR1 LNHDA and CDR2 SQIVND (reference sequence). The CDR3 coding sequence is TGTGCCAGTAGTATACAGGGCCTGAACACTGAAGCTTTCTTT. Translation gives CASSIQGLNTEAFF.

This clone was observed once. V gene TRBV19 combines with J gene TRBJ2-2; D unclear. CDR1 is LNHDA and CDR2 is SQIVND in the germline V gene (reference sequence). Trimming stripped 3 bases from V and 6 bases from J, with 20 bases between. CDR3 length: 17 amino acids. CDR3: CASSISIRNGFAGELFF. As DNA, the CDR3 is TGTGCCAGTAGTATTTCGATCAGGAATGGGTTTGCCGGGGAGCTGTTTTTT.